These 14 T cell receptor beta chains share one sample of origin, sequenced in a study of blood T cell repertoires in COVID-19 (TCRdb year 2020). Library method: the immunoSEQ multiplex PCR assay. Drawn from immuneACCESS, this table holds only the in-frame rearrangements with V and J called that TCRdb kept. Clones are partly lost; checked studies trace under half to an unresolved V gene and leave the rest unexplained. In this sample the table shows some 150,000 clones, 70% to 85% of which occur a single time. The top ten clones comprise 1.5% to 2% of the sample. The sequenced sample consisted of PBMCs or T cells enriched from blood (not recorded which). The source of these receptors is a woman aged 18-29 years who had been exposed to COVID-19.

This chain uses TRBV13 with TRBJ1-1; 10 bases agree with TRBD1. The CDR3 runs 16 residues. V was pared by 5 bases and J by 1 base, with 7 bases of the junction left unmatched. In germline, CDR1 is PRHDT, CDR2 FYEKMQ (reference sequence). CDR3 DNA sequence: TGTGCCAGCAGCCCAACCGGGACAGGGGAGAACACTGAAGCTTTCTTT. As protein: CASSPTGTGENTEAFF.

About this clone: At one end, the junction sequence differs from germline, possibly due to a read error. The chain combines TRBV27 with TRBJ2-1; TRBD2 agrees at 9 bases. There are 16 residues in the CDR3. Germline V gives CDR1 MNHEY, CDR2 SMNVEV (reference sequence). Here the CDR3 reads CASSTISGRVYDEQFF. The CDR3 DNA reads as TGTGCCAGCAGCACGATTAGCGGGAGAGTCTACGATGAGCAGTTCTTC.

CDR3 protein: CASSHGQGHTYGYTF. DNA of the CDR3: TGTGCCAGCAGTCATGGACAGGGGCATACCTATGGCTACACCTTC. The chain carries TRBV3-1 (or the pseudogene TRBV3-2) and TRBJ1-2, with 9 bases lining up with TRBD1. Germline V lookup: CDR1 LGHDT, CDR2 YNNKEL (reference sequence). This CDR3 is 15 amino acids long. The V segment lost 6 bases and the J segment 4 bases; nucleotides outside the gene matches: 9.

The chain has TRBV7-2 and TRBJ1-5; D uncertain. V gave up 0 bases and J gave up 3 bases, with 9 bases separating them. This CDR3 contains 15 residues. Looked up from germline, CDR1 is SGHTA and CDR2 is FQGNSA. The CDR3 DNA sequence: TGTGCCAGCAGCTTAGCGGTGGAGTACAATCAGCCCCAGCATTTT. This sequence encodes CASSLAVEYNQPQHF. Supplemented by reference TRBV7-2 and TRBJ1-5, the full variable domain reads GAGVSQSPSNKVTEKGKDVELRCDPISGHTALYWYRQSLGQGLEFLIYFQGNSAPDKSGLPSDRFSAERTGGSVSTLTIQRTQQEDSAVYLCASSLAVEYNQPQHFGDGTRLSIL.

This sequence joins TRBV3-1 (or the pseudogene TRBV3-2) and TRBJ1-6, with 7 bases lining up with TRBD1. CDR3 length equals 15 residues. V shed 3 bases, J shed 4 bases, and the junction held 3 bases outside the gene matches. Germline loops: CDR1 LGHDT, CDR2 YNNKEL (reference sequence). For the CDR3, the DNA is TGTGCCAGCAGCCATGAGGGACAGTATAATTCACCCCTCCACTTT. This sequence encodes CASSHEGQYNSPLHF.

This sequence joins TRBV7-6 and TRBJ1-2; possible D gene TRBD1, 5 bases. Germline CDR1 SGHVS, CDR2 FNYEAQ. Trimming removed 3 bases at V and 6 bases at J, with 17 bases between. The CDR3 totals 15 residues. The CDR3 DNA reads as TGTGCCAGCAGCTTGGGGCCGGGGAGGGTGGATGGCTACACCTTC. Amino acid sequence: CASSLGPGRVDGYTF.

The CDR3 region has the DNA TGTGCCAGCAGCCGCGGACAGGGAATGTCGGAAGACACTGAAGCTTTCTTT. It translates to CASSRGQGMSEDTEAFF. This sequence joins TRBV14 and TRBJ1-1; TRBD1 matches 8 bases. In germline, CDR1 is SGHDN, CDR2 FVKESK. The V and J ends lost 4 bases and 3 bases, in that order; junction bases with no gene match: 13. The CDR3 is 17 amino acids.

This clone was counted once. The J gene is TRBJ1-2, the V gene TRBV25-1; D is unresolved. The CDR3 runs 12 residues. Trimming pared 1 base from V and 4 bases from J, leaving 4 bases between. Germline V gives CDR1 MGHDK, CDR2 SYGVNS. CDR3 sequence reads: CASSESGYGYTF. CDR3 nucleotides: TGTGCCAGCAGTGAATCGGGCTATGGCTACACCTTC.

The gene calls are TRBV5-8 and TRBJ1-1; D unresolved. This CDR3 has 14 amino acids. CDR1 and CDR2 from the germline V gene are SGHTS and YDEGEE. The V end lost 4 bases, the J end lost 1 base, and 11 bases lay between the germline ends. CDR3 protein: CASSLFVPNTEAFF. Here the CDR3 DNA reads TGTGCCAGCAGCCTTTTTGTCCCGAACACTGAAGCTTTCTTT.

This chain uses TRBV27 with TRBJ2-2; no reliable D call. The length of the CDR3 is 14 residues. Germline loops: CDR1 MNHEY, CDR2 SMNVEV (reference sequence). Trimming pared 8 bases from V and 4 bases from J, leaving 14 bases between. The CDR3: CASAHGGGTGELFF. The DNA for the CDR3 is TGTGCCAGCGCTCACGGTGGTGGCACCGGGGAGCTGTTTTTT.

The genes are TRBV27 and TRBJ1-2, with D hard to call. Germline loops: CDR1 MNHEY, CDR2 SMNVEV (reference sequence). V lost 6 bases and J lost 0, with 8 bases in between. CDR3 length equals 13 residues. The CDR3 loop reads CASRAVTNYGYTF. The CDR3 bases are TGTGCCAGCAGAGCGGTGACTAACTATGGCTACACCTTC.

This clone was seen just once. The V and J genes are TRBV10-3 and TRBJ2-5, with a tentative D call TRBD1 (6 bases). Germline loops: CDR1 ENHRY, CDR2 SYGVKD. V lost 9 bases and J 2 bases, leaving 16 bases between the germline ends. This CDR3 has 14 residues. CDR3 sequence: CAILLMTGQETQYF. CDR3 in DNA: TGTGCCATTTTGTTGATGACAGGTCAAGAGACCCAGTACTTC.

The chain employs TRBV28 and TRBJ2-3; 15 nucleotides line up with TRBD2. Losses at the gene ends were 5 bases for V and 6 bases for J; bases not matched to a gene: 15. The CDR3 has 19 amino acids. Per the germline V gene, CDR1 is MDHEN and CDR2 is SYDVKM. CDR3 sequence reads: CASSTGLAGGPRSWDTQYF. The CDR3 nucleotides read TGTGCCAGCAGTACGGGACTAGCGGGAGGTCCACGAAGCTGGGATACGCAGTATTTT.

The chain recombines TRBV18 with TRBJ2-3, with TRBD1 identical over 7 bases. CDR1 KGHSH and CDR2 LQKENI come from the germline V gene. The V segment lost 3 bases and the J segment 1 base; nucleotides outside the gene matches: 4. The CDR3 length is 15 residues. In DNA, the CDR3 is TGTGCCAGCTCACCGACAGGGCTGGGCACAGATACGCAGTATTTT. Its protein product is CASSPTGLGTDTQYF.